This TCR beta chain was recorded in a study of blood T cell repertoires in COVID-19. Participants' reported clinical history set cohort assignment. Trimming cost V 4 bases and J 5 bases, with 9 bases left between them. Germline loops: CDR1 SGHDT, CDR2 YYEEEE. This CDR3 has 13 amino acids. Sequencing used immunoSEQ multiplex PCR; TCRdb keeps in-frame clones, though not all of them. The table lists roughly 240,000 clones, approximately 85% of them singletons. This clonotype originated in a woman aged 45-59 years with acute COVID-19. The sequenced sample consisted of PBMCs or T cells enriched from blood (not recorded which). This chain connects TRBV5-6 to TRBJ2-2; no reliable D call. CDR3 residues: CASSPSPTGELFF. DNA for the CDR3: TGTGCCAGCAGCCCCTCCCCTACCGGGGAGCTGTTTTTT.